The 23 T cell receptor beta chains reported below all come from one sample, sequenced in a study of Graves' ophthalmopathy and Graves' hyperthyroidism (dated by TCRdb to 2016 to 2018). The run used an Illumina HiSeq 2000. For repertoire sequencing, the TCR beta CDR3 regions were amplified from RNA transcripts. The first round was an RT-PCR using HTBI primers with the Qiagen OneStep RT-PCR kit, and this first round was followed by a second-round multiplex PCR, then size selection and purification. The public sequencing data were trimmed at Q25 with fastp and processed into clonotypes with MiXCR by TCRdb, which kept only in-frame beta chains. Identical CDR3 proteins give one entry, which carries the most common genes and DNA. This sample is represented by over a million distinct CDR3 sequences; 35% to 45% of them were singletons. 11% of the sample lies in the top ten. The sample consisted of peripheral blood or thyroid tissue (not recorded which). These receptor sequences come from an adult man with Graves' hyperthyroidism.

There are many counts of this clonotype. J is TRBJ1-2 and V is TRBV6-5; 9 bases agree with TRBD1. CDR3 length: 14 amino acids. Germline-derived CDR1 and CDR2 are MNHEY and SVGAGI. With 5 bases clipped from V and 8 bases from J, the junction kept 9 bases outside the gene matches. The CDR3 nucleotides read TGTGCCAGCAGTGTCCAACAGGGGGCTAAGGGCTACACCTTC. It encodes CASSVQQGAKGYTF.

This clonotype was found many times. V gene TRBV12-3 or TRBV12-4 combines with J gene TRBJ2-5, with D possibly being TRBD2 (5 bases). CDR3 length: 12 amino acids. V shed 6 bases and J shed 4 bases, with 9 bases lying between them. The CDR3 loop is CASSHAGETQYF. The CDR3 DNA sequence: TGTGCCAGCAGCCACGCGGGAGAGACCCAGTACTTC.

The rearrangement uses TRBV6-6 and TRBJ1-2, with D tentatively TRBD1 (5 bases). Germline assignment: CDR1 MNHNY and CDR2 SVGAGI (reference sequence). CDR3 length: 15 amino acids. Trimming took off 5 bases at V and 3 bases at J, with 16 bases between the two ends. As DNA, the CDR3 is TGTGCCAGCAGTGAAGCTGTAGGCAGGGACTATGGCTACACCTTC. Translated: CASSEAVGRDYGYTF.

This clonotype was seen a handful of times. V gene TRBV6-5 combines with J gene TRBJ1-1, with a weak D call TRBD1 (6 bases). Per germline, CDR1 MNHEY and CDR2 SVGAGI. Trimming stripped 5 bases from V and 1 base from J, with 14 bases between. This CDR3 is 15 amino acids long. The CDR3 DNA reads TGTGCCAGCAGTAACCGGGACAAAGGGAACACTGAAGCTTTCTTT. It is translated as CASSNRDKGNTEAFF.

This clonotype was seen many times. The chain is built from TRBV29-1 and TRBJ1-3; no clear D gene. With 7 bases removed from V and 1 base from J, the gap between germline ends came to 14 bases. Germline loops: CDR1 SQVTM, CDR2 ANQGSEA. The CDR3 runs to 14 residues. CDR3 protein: CSGAIGGSGNTIYF. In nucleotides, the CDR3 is TGCAGCGGGGCGATTGGTGGTTCTGGAAACACCATATATTTT.

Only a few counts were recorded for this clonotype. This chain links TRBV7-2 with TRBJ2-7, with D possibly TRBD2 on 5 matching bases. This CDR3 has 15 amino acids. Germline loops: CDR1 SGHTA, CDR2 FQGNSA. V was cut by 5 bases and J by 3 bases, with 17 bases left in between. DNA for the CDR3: TGTGCCAGCAGCCGAGACCCGGGATCTTACTACGAGCAGTACTTC. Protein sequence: CASSRDPGSYYEQYF.

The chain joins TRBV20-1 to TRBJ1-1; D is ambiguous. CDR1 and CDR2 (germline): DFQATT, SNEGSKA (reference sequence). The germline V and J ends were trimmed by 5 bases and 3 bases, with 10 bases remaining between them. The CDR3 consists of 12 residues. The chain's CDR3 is CSAADGDTEAFF. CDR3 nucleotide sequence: TGCAGTGCTGCGGACGGGGACACTGAAGCTTTCTTT.

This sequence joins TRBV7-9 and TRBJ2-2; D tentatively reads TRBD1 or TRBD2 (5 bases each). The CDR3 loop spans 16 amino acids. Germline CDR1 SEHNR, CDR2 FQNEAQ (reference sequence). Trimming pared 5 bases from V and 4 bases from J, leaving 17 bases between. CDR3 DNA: TGTGCCAGCAGCGTCACGGGTGGGGCGGGCACCGGGGAGCTGTTTTTT. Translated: CASSVTGGAGTGELFF. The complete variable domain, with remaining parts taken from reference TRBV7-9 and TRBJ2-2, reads DTGVSQNPRHKITKRGQNVTFRCDPISEHNRLYWYRQTLGQGPEFLTYFQNEAQLEKSRLLSDRFSAERPKGSFSTLEIQRTEQGDSAMYLCASSVTGGAGTGELFFGEGSRLTVL.

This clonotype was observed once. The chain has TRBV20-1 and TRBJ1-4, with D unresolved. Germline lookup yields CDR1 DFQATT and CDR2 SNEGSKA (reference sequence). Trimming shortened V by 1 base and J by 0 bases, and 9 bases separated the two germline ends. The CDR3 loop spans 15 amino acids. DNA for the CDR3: TGCAGTGCTAGAGTCGGGATCCCAACTAATGAAAAACTGTTTTTT. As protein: CSARVGIPTNEKLFF.

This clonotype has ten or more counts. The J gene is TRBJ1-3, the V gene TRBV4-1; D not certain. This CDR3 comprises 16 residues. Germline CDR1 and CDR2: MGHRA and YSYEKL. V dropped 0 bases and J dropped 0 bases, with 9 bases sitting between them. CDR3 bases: TGCGCCAGCAGCCAAGATCCGGCTACCTCTGGAAACACCATATATTTT. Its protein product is CASSQDPATSGNTIYF.

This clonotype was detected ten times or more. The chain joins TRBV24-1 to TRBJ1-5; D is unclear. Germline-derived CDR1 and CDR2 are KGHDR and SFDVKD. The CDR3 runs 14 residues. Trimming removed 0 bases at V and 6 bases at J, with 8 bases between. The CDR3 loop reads CATSDLGNTQPQHF. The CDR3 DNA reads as TGTGCCACCAGTGATTTGGGAAACACTCAGCCCCAGCATTTT.

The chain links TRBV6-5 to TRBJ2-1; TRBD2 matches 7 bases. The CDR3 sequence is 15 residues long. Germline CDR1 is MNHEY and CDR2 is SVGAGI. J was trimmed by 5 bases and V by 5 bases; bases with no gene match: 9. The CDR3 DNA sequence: TGTGCCAGCAGTCACAGCCGAGCGGGGAACAATGAGCAGTTCTTC. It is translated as CASSHSRAGNNEQFF.

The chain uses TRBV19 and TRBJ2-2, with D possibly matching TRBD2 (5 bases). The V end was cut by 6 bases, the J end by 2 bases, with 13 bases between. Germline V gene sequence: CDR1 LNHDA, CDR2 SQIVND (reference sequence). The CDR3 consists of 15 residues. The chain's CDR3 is CASRGLSGNTGELFF. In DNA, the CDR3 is TGTGCCAGTAGAGGGCTAAGCGGTAACACCGGGGAGCTGTTTTTT.

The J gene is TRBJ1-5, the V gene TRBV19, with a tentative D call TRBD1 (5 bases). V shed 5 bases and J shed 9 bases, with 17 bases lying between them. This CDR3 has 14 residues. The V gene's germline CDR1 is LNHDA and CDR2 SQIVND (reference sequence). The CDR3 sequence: CASSVDSLLTPQHF. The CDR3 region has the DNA TGTGCCAGTAGTGTCGACAGTCTGTTGACGCCCCAGCATTTT.

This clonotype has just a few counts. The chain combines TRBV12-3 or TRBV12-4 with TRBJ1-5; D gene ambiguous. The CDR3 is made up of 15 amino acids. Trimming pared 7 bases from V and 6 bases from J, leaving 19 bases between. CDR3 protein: CASTAGSATVQPQHF. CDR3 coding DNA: TGTGCCAGCACCGCGGGGTCGGCGACGGTTCAGCCCCAGCATTTT.

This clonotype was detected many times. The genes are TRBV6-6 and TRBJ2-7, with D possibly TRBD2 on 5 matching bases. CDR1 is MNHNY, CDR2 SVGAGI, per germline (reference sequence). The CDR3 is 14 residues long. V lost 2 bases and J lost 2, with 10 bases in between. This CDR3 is CASSYVRGTYEQYF. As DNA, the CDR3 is TGTGCCAGCAGTTACGTCCGGGGAACCTACGAGCAGTACTTC.

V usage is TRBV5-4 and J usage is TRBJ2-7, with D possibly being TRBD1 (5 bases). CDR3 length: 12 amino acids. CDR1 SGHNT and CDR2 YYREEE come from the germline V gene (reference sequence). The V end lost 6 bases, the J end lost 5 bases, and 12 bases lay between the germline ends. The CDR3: CASNSQGHEQYF. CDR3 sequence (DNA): TGTGCCAGCAACTCTCAGGGTCACGAGCAGTACTTC. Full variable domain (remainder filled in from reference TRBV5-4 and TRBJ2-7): ETGVTQSPTHLIKTRGQQVTLRCSSQSGHNTVSWYQQALGQGPQFIFQYYREEENGRGNFPPRFSGLQFPNYSSELNVNALELDDSALYLCASNSQGHEQYFGPGTRLTVT.

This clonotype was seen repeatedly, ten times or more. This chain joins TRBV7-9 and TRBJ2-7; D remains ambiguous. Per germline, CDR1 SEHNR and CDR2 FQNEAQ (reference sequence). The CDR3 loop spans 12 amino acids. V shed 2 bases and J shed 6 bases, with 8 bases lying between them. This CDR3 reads CASSLSLIEQYF. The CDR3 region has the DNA TGTGCCAGCAGCTTAAGTTTGATCGAGCAGTACTTC.

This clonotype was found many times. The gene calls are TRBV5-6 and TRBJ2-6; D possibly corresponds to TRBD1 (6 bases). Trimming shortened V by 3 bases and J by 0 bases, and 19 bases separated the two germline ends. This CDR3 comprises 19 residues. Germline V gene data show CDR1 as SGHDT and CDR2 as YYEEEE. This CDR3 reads CASSSTAGAVYSGANVLTF. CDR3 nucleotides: TGTGCCAGCAGCTCAACGGCAGGGGCAGTATACTCTGGGGCCAACGTCCTGACTTTC.

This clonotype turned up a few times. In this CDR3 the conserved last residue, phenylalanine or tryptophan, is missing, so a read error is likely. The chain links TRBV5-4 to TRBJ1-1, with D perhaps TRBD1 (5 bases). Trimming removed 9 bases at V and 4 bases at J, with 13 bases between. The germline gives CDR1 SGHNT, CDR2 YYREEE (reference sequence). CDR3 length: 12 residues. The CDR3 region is CATDLGGTEAFL. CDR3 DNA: TGTGCCACCGACCTCGGGGGCACTGAAGCTTTCCTT.

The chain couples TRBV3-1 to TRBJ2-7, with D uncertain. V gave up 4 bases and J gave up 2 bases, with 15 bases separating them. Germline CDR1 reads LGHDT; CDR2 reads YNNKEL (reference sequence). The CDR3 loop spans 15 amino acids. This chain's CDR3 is CASSPGPPEAYEQYF. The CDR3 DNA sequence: TGTGCCAGCAGCCCCGGTCCCCCTGAAGCCTACGAGCAGTACTTC.

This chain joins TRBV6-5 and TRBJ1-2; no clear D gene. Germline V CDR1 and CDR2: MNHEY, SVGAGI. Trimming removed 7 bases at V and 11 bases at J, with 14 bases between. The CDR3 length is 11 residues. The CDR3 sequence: CASNDGRVYTF. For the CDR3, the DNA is TGTGCCAGCAACGACGGAAGGGTGTACACCTTC.

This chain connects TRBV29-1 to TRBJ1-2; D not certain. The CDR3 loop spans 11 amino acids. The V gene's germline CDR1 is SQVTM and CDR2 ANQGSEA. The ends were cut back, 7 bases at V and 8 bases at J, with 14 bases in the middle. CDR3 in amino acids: CSGKMGYGYTF. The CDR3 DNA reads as TGCAGCGGAAAAATGGGGTACGGCTACACCTTC.